The 32 T cell receptor beta chains listed next were all sequenced from one sample in a study of beta chain features in type 1 diabetes. No antigen has been identified for these receptors. Of the isolated RNA, all was reverse transcribed, and so the sequenced material was expressed TCRB transcripts. Profiling relied on immunoSEQ multiplex PCR, and the TCRdb table lists in-frame clones only, not all of them. The repertoire holds 200,000 to 300,000 clones, with roughly 22% as singletons. General study findings and limits: Patients with Type 1 diabetes showed moderately but significantly shorter TCRB CDR3s in all four CD4+ subsets.

The sequenced material came from naive CD4+ T cells from blood. Every receptor here comes from a woman between 40 and 55 years old with type 1 diabetes.

In its sample, this clone was seen a few times. The sample contains more than one DNA sequence encoding this CDR3. This chain uses TRBV7-9 with TRBJ1-1; D gene unclear. From germline, CDR1 is SEHNR and CDR2 FQNEAQ (reference sequence). V lost 0 bases and J 2 bases, leaving 7 bases between the germline ends. This CDR3 is 14 amino acids long. CDR3 coding DNA: TGTGCCAGCAGCTTAGCGGGAGTTAACACTGAAGCTTTCTTT. This gives the protein CASSLAGVNTEAFF.

Only a few counts were recorded for this clone. The V and J genes are TRBV10-3 and TRBJ1-2, with 7 nucleotides matching TRBD1. The CDR3 is made up of 13 amino acids. Trimming removed 6 bases from V and 5 bases from J; junction bases left unmatched: 6. Germline assignment: CDR1 ENHRY and CDR2 SYGVKD. CDR3 in amino acids: CAISEGQNYGYTF. As DNA, the CDR3 is TGTGCCATCAGCGAGGGACAGAATTATGGCTACACCTTC.

Concerning this clone itself: Other DNA variants within this sample encode the same CDR3. The V and J genes are TRBV7-9 and TRBJ1-1, with D unclear. Germline CDR1 reads SEHNR; CDR2 reads FQNEAQ (reference sequence). The germline V and J ends were trimmed by 4 bases and 2 bases, with 8 bases remaining between them. This CDR3 contains 13 residues. The CDR3 loop is CASSSRGNTEAFF. In DNA form, the CDR3 reads TGTGCCAGCAGCTCTCGGGGAAACACTGAAGCTTTCTTT.

The chain employs TRBV7-9 and TRBJ2-7; 10 nucleotides agree with TRBD2. The germline gives CDR1 SEHNR, CDR2 FQNEAQ (reference sequence). CDR3 length: 17 residues. Trimming at V came to 3 bases and at J to 0 bases, leaving 8 bases not matched to a gene. This chain's CDR3 is CASSFGRTSGTSYEQYF. DNA for the CDR3: TGTGCCAGCAGCTTCGGGAGGACTAGCGGCACCTCCTACGAGCAGTACTTC.

This clone was detected a few times. The rearrangement links TRBV28 to TRBJ2-1; 9 bases align to TRBD1. The germline V gene encodes CDR1 MDHEN and CDR2 SYDVKM. This CDR3 spans 15 amino acids. J was trimmed by 6 bases and V by 5 bases; bases with no gene match: 8. CDR3 sequence: CASSPPGQGFNEQFF. The CDR3 nucleotides are TGTGCCAGCAGTCCCCCGGGACAGGGATTCAATGAGCAGTTCTTC.

This chain links TRBV28 with TRBJ1-1; 9 bases align to TRBD1. Unmatched junction bases numbered 7, after V lost 4 bases and J lost 4 bases. Germline values: CDR1 MDHEN, CDR2 SYDVKM. The CDR3 sequence is 15 residues long. CDR3 bases: TGTGCCAGCAGTTCCTCCGGGACAGGGATCACTGAAGCTTTCTTT. It specifies CASSSSGTGITEAFF.

The rearrangement joins TRBV9 to TRBJ2-5; a possible D gene is TRBD1 (6 bases). CDR3 length: 15 amino acids. CDR1 is SGDLS, CDR2 YYNGEE, per germline. Trimming shortened V by 3 bases and J by 10 bases, and 22 bases separated the two germline ends. The CDR3 reads CASSGLGKRFRGQYF. In DNA, the CDR3 is TGTGCCAGCAGCGGACTGGGGAAGAGATTCAGGGGCCAGTACTTC.

The CDR3 nucleotides read TGTGCCAGCAGCCCTTCCCTGGCAGCGGATGAGCAGTTCTTC. Protein: CASSPSLAADEQFF. The chain couples TRBV14 to TRBJ2-1; a possible D gene is TRBD2 (5 bases). V shed 4 bases and J shed 8 bases, with 15 bases lying between them. This CDR3 spans 14 amino acids. Germline CDR1 is SGHDN and CDR2 is FVKESK.

This clone showed up just a few times. The V call is TRBV14, the J call TRBJ2-4; D remains ambiguous. The CDR3 totals 12 residues. V was pared by 0 bases and J by 7 bases, with 4 bases between. CDR1 and CDR2 (germline): SGHDN, FVKESK. The CDR3 sequence: CASSQDINIQYF. The CDR3 coding sequence is TGTGCCAGCAGCCAAGATATCAACATTCAGTACTTC. Variable domain in full (rest from reference TRBV14 and TRBJ2-4): EAGVTQFPSHSVIEKGQTVTLRCDPISGHDNLYWYRRVMGKEIKFLLHFVKESKQDESGMPNNRFLAERTGGTYSTLKVQPAELEDSGVYFCASSQDINIQYFGAGTRLSVL.

The chain recombines TRBV19 with TRBJ2-6, with D hard to call. Germline assignment: CDR1 LNHDA and CDR2 SQIVND (reference sequence). Trimming pared 7 bases from V and 1 base from J, leaving 8 bases between. This CDR3 has 14 residues. The CDR3 spells CASKEQSGANVLTF. The CDR3 DNA follows: TGTGCCAGTAAGGAACAGTCTGGGGCCAACGTCCTGACTTTC.

This chain links TRBV28 with TRBJ1-2; D perhaps matches TRBD1 (5 bases). The V and J ends lost 7 bases and 4 bases respectively, with 16 bases between them. The germline gives CDR1 MDHEN, CDR2 SYDVKM. This CDR3 has 14 residues. CDR3 DNA: TGTGCCAGCACCCGAGGAGGGGCGAGCTATGGCTACACCTTC. Its protein is CASTRGGASYGYTF.

This clone turned up a few times. V is TRBV19 and J is TRBJ2-4, with 8 bases fitting TRBD2. CDR1 is LNHDA and CDR2 is SQIVND in the germline V gene (reference sequence). V lost 2 bases, J lost 8 bases, and 5 bases stayed unmatched. The CDR3 is 14 amino acids. The CDR3 DNA is TGTGCCAGTAGTATACGATCGGGAGGGGACATTCAGTACTTC. The encoded protein is CASSIRSGGDIQYF.

This chain uses TRBV7-2 with TRBJ1-1, with D hard to call. The CDR3 spans 14 residues. Trimming pared 3 bases from V and 7 bases from J, leaving 15 bases between. Germline assignment: CDR1 SGHTA and CDR2 FQGNSA. The CDR3 sequence: CASSLAPGGGEAFF. The CDR3 DNA sequence: TGTGCCAGCAGCTTGGCCCCGGGAGGTGGTGAAGCTTTCTTT. Together with reference TRBV7-2 and TRBJ1-1, the CDR3 gives the full variable domain: GAGVSQSPSNKVTEKGKDVELRCDPISGHTALYWYRQSLGQGLEFLIYFQGNSAPDKSGLPSDRFSAERTGGSVSTLTIQRTQQEDSAVYLCASSLAPGGGEAFFGQGTRLTVV.

This clone showed up just a few times. For the CDR3, the DNA is TGTGCCAGCAGTTACTTCAGGGCCGATACGCAGTATTTT. Amino acid sequence: CASSYFRADTQYF. The J gene is TRBJ2-3, the V gene TRBV6-6; a weak D match, TRBD1 (5 bases). The V gene lost 1 base and the J gene lost 6 bases, with 8 bases spanning the gap. CDR1 and CDR2 from the germline V gene are MNHNY and SVGAGI (reference sequence). The length of the CDR3 is 13 residues.

A few counts support this clone. The V call is TRBV7-2, the J call TRBJ1-2, with 9 bases identical to TRBD1. Germline values: CDR1 SGHTA, CDR2 FQGNSA. The CDR3 totals 14 residues. J lost 3 bases, V lost 1 base, and 0 bases had no gene match. CDR3 coding DNA: TGTGCCAGCAGCTTAGGACAGGGGGACTATGGCTACACCTTC. Its protein product is CASSLGQGDYGYTF. Together with reference TRBV7-2 and TRBJ1-2, the CDR3 gives the full variable domain: GAGVSQSPSNKVTEKGKDVELRCDPISGHTALYWYRQSLGQGLEFLIYFQGNSAPDKSGLPSDRFSAERTGGSVSTLTIQRTQQEDSAVYLCASSLGQGDYGYTFGSGTRLTVV.

The V call is TRBV7-3, the J call TRBJ2-1, with 7 bases that match TRBD2. CDR3 length: 15 amino acids. With V trimmed by 0 bases and J by 3 bases, 2 bases remained unmatched. Per the germline V gene, CDR1 is SGHTA and CDR2 is FQGTGA. The CDR3 sequence is CASSLTREFYNEQFF. The CDR3 DNA reads TGTGCCAGCAGCTTAACGCGGGAGTTCTACAATGAGCAGTTCTTC. Full variable domain (missing parts from reference TRBV7-3 and TRBJ2-1): GAGVSQTPSNKVTEKGKYVELRCDPISGHTALYWYRQSLGQGPEFLIYFQGTGAADDSGLPNDRFFAVRPEGSVSTLKIQRTERGDSAVYLCASSLTREFYNEQFFGPGTRLTVL.

A few counts support this clone. The CDR3 loop is CATSKGQGGETQYF. CDR3 DNA sequence: TGTGCCACCAGCAAGGGACAGGGCGGGGAGACCCAGTACTTC. The rearrangement links TRBV15 to TRBJ2-5; 9 bases are shared with TRBD1. CDR1 is LNHNV, CDR2 YYDKDF, per germline (reference sequence). This CDR3 has 14 residues. Trimming at V came to 4 bases and at J to 5 bases, leaving 5 bases not matched to a gene.

J is TRBJ2-3 and V is TRBV4-2; unclear D gene. V was trimmed by 1 base and J by 2 bases, leaving 7 bases between them. Germline V gene data show CDR1 as LGHNA and CDR2 as YNFKEQ. The CDR3 runs 14 residues. In DNA, the CDR3 is TGTGCCAGCAGCCAAGGGGCCCTCACAGATACGCAGTATTTT. Encoded protein: CASSQGALTDTQYF.

As regards this clone: This sample includes further DNA sequences coding for the same CDR3. The rearrangement links TRBV9 to TRBJ2-1, with 8 positions matching TRBD1. Trimming cost V 0 bases and J 7 bases; bases outside gene matches: 0. CDR3 length equals 13 residues. The germline V gene has CDR1 SGDLS and CDR2 YYNGEE. CDR3 nucleotide sequence: TGTGCCAGCAGCGTAGACAGGGGGAATGAGCAGTTCTTC. As protein: CASSVDRGNEQFF.

This clone has just a few counts. The J gene is TRBJ2-6, the V gene TRBV29-1, with no clear D. Looked up from germline, CDR1 is SQVTM and CDR2 is ANQGSEA. Trimming cost V 4 bases and J 0 bases, with 10 bases left between them. The CDR3 sequence is 15 residues long. The chain's CDR3 is CSVGTARSGANVLTF. CDR3 coding DNA: TGCAGCGTTGGAACAGCCCGCTCTGGGGCCAACGTCCTGACTTTC.

The chain carries TRBV30 and TRBJ2-4, with 7 nucleotides matching TRBD1. Losses at the gene ends were 6 bases for V and 7 bases for J; bases not matched to a gene: 3. This CDR3 comprises 11 residues. Germline CDR1 reads GTSNPN; CDR2 reads SVGIG (reference sequence). CDR3 residues: CACSTGNIQYF. CDR3 nucleotides: TGTGCCTGTTCGACAGGGAACATTCAGTACTTC.

The CDR3 is CASSLSWEDGYTF. CDR3 coding DNA: TGTGCCAGCTCCCTCTCGTGGGAGGATGGCTACACCTTC. The chain joins TRBV18 to TRBJ1-2; D gene uncertain. Germline CDR1 reads KGHSH; CDR2 reads LQKENI. Deletions cut 6 bases from V and 6 bases from J, with 14 bases between. CDR3 length equals 13 residues.

The rearrangement links TRBV5-1 to TRBJ2-5; TRBD1 might be the D (7 bases). From germline, CDR1 is SGHRS and CDR2 YFSETQ. Trimming took 7 bases from V and 4 from J, leaving 14 bases between them. The CDR3 length is 13 residues. In DNA, the CDR3 is TGCGCCAGCTCCCAGGGGGGCGGAGAGACCCAGTACTTC. Its translation is CASSQGGGETQYF.

V is TRBV7-9 and J is TRBJ2-1, with a tentative D call TRBD2 (5 bases). Trimming took off 4 bases at V and 2 bases at J, with 12 bases between the two ends. Germline CDR1 reads SEHNR; CDR2 reads FQNEAQ (reference sequence). This CDR3 contains 15 residues. This CDR3 is CASSSGGGTYNEQFF. In DNA, the CDR3 is TGTGCCAGCAGCTCTGGCGGAGGCACCTACAATGAGCAGTTCTTC.

V usage is TRBV6-5 and J usage is TRBJ1-2; D call uncertain. CDR1 and CDR2 from the germline V gene are MNHEY and SVGAGI. The V end lost 5 bases, the J end lost 1 base, and 14 bases lay between the germline ends. There are 15 residues in the CDR3. The CDR3 protein is CASSTPGLLNYGYTF. In DNA, the CDR3 is TGTGCCAGCAGTACCCCTGGCCTCCTTAACTATGGCTACACCTTC.

This clone was counted a few times. V usage is TRBV7-3 and J usage is TRBJ2-1; D uncertain. Trimming cost V 2 bases and J 2 bases, with 7 bases left between them. This CDR3 spans 14 amino acids. CDR1 and CDR2 (germline): SGHTA, FQGTGA. CDR3 coding DNA: TGTGCCAGCAGCTTAGGCCAGACCTACAATGAGCAGTTCTTC. This sequence encodes CASSLGQTYNEQFF.

The chain employs TRBV7-2 and TRBJ2-1; 10 nucleotides agree with TRBD2. Germline loops: CDR1 SGHTA, CDR2 FQGNSA. This CDR3 has 15 amino acids. Trimming took 6 bases from V and 2 from J; bases not matched to a gene: 4. As DNA, the CDR3 is TGTGCCAGCAGAGAGAGCGGGGGGGCCTACAATGAGCAGTTCTTC. Residues: CASRESGGAYNEQFF.

This chain links TRBV19 with TRBJ2-5, with a possible D match to TRBD1 (6 bases). CDR1 is LNHDA and CDR2 is SQIVND in the germline V gene (reference sequence). V gave up 6 bases and J gave up 5 bases, with 16 bases separating them. The CDR3 is made up of 14 amino acids. The CDR3 sequence is CASSLTGEVETQYF. The CDR3 nucleotides are TGTGCCAGTAGCCTGACAGGAGAGGTGGAGACCCAGTACTTC. Using reference TRBV19 and TRBJ2-5 for the parts outside the CDR3, the full variable domain is DGGITQSPKYLFRKEGQNVTLSCEQNLNHDAMYWYRQDPGQGLRLIYYSQIVNDFQKGDIAEGYSVSREKKESFPLTVTSAQKNPTAFYLCASSLTGEVETQYFGPGTRLLVL.

The sample holds a few counts of this clone. V and J are TRBV28 and TRBJ1-4; D perhaps matches TRBD1 (5 bases). V dropped 1 base and J dropped 11 bases, with 5 bases sitting between them. Germline values: CDR1 MDHEN, CDR2 SYDVKM. The CDR3 extends over 11 amino acids. CDR3: CASSLSGKLFF. The CDR3 DNA reads as TGTGCCAGCAGTTTATCAGGGAAACTGTTTTTT.

The rearrangement links TRBV2 to TRBJ2-1; D possibly corresponds to TRBD1 (5 bases). Trimming took 3 bases from V and 6 from J, leaving 9 bases between them. In germline, CDR1 is SNHLY, CDR2 FYNNEI. This CDR3 contains 13 residues. The CDR3 DNA is TGTGCCAGCAGTGATGGGGCCGGCAATGAGCAGTTCTTC. Its protein is CASSDGAGNEQFF.

This clone was recorded only once. The chain recombines TRBV5-4 with TRBJ1-6; unclear D gene. This CDR3 contains 15 residues. Germline CDR1 SGHNT, CDR2 YYREEE (reference sequence). V lost 0 bases and J lost 7, with 11 bases in between. DNA of the CDR3: TGTGCCAGCAGCTTGGGACCCGGCGGGAATTCACCCCTCCACTTT. Its protein is CASSLGPGGNSPLHF.

This chain uses TRBV7-2 with TRBJ2-5, with D possibly matching TRBD2 (5 bases). Per the germline V gene, CDR1 is SGHTA and CDR2 is FQGNSA. The CDR3 spans 16 residues. Trimming cost V 1 base and J 0 bases, with 12 bases left between them. The CDR3: CASSLVASTYQETQYF. The CDR3 DNA reads TGTGCCAGCAGCTTAGTGGCTAGCACATACCAAGAGACCCAGTACTTC.